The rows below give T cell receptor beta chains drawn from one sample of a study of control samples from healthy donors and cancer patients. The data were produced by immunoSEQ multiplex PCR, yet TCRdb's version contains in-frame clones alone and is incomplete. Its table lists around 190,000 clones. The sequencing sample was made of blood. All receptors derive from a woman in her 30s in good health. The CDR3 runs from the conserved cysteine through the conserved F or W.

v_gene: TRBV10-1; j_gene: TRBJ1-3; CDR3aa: CASRISGTLGNTIYF
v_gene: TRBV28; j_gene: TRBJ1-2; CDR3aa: CASSHRGENYGYTF
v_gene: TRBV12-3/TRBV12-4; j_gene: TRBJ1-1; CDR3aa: CASSFWGTEAFF
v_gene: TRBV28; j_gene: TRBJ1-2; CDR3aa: CASSTSGGYGYTF
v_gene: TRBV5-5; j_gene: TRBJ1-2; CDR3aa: CASSLEAGRSYGYTF
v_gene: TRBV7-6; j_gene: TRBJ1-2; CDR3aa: CASSRIQGAAGGYTF
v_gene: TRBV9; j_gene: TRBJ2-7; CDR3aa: CASSPAGVNYEQYF
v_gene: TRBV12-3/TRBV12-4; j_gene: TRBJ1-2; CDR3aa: CASSLRRGYGYTF
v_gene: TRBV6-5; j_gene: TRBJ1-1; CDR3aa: CASSYSRGQNTEAFF
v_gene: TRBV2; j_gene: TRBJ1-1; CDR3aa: CASSEGPGQNTEAFF
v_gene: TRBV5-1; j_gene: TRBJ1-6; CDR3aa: CASSTGQNSYNSPLHF
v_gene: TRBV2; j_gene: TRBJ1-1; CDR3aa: CAGYSLREAFF
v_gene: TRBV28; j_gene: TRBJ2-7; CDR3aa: CASTGEFYEQYF
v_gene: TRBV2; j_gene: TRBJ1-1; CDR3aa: CASNSYGPGDTEAFF
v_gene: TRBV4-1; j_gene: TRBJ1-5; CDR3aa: CASSSPDRINQPQHF
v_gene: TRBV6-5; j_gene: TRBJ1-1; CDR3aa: CASSRSDALNTEAFF
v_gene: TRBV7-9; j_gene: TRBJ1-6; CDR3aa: CASSRTGGYSPLHF
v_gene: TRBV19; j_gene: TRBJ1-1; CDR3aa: CASSLDREAFF
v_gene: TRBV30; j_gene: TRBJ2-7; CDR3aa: CAWSVLSGPYEQYF
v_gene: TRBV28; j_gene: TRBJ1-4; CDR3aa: CASSLRGRVDEKLFF
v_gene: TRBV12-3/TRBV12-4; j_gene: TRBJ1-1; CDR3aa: CASSEQENTEAFF
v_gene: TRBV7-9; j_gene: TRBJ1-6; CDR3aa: CASSPEPTQRNSPLHF
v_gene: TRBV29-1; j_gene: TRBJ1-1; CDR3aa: CSVQRAEAFF
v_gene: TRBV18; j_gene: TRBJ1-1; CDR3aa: CASRQLQGEATEAFF
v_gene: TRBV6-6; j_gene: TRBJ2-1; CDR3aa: CASSYVGTDNEQFF
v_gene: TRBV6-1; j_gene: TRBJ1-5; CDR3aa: CASSEFPAGGERNQPQHF
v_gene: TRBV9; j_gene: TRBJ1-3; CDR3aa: CASSAGEHSGNTIYF
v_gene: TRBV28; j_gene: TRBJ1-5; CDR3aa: CASSSQDRSNQPQHF